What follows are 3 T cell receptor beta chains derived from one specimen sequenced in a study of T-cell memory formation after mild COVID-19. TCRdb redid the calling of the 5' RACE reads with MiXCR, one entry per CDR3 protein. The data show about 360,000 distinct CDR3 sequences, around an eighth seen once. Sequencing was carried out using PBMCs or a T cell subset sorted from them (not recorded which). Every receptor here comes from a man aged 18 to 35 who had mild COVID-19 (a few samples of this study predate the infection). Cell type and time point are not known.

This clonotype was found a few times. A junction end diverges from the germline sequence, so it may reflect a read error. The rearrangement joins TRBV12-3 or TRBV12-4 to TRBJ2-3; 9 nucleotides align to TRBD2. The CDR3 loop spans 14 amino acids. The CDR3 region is CASSLAGITDTQYF. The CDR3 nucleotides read TGTGCCAGCAGTCTAGCGGGGATCACAGATACGCAGTATTTT.

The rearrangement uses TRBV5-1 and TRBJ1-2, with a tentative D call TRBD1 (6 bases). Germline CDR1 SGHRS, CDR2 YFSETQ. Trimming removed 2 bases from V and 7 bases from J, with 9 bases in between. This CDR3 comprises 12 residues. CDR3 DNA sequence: TGCGCCAGCAGCTTTACAGGGTTTGGCTACACCTTC. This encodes CASSFTGFGYTF.

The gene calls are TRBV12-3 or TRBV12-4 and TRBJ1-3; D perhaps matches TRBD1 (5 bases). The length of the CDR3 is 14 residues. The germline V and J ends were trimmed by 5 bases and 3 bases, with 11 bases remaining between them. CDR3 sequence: CASSIRDGGNTIYF. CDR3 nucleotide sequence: TGTGCCAGCAGTATCCGGGACGGTGGAAACACCATATATTTT.